This entry lists 27 T cell receptor beta chains sequenced from one sample in a study of T cell repertoires in cytomegalovirus infection. Each CDR3 protein is one row after TCRdb ran MiXCR on the reads. Of roughly 990,000 distinct CDR3 sequences in the sample, roughly 30% were seen once. These receptors have no identified antigens. The specimen was cultured CD8+ T cells from PBMCs, collected from culture after CMV antigen stimulation. The origin of the receptors is a human donor in good health (CMV status not recorded). Some clones in this sample may be carry-over from other donors' samples.

This clonotype was detected only a few times. This chain links TRBV12-3 or TRBV12-4 with TRBJ1-5; D is possibly TRBD1 (6 bases). V was shortened by 7 bases and J by 8 bases, with 21 bases between the two germline ends. The CDR3 has 15 residues. Written as DNA, the CDR3 is TGTGCCAGCACCACTTACGGGGGGCGCACCGAGCCCCAGCATTTT. This sequence encodes CASTTYGGRTEPQHF.

The rearrangement joins TRBV2 to TRBJ1-2, with 8 bases lining up with TRBD1. Germline CDR1 is SNHLY and CDR2 is FYNNEI. The junction had 3 bases not matched to a gene; V was cut back by 2 bases and J by 4 bases. The CDR3 has 14 residues. For the CDR3, the DNA is TGTGCCAGCAGTGAACGTGACAGGGGCTATGGCTACACCTTC. It is translated as CASSERDRGYGYTF.

Only one count was recorded for this clonotype. The gene calls are TRBV7-4 and TRBJ2-2; D possibly uses TRBD1 or TRBD2 (7 bases each). The V and J ends lost 0 bases and 6 bases respectively, with 23 bases between them. The CDR3 covers 19 residues. Germline-derived CDR1 and CDR2 are SGHVT and SQSDAQ. Written as DNA, the CDR3 is TGTGCCAGCAGCTTAGCATCTCCGGCCAGGGGGGGAATATCCGGGGAGCTGTTTTTT. Encoded protein: CASSLASPARGGISGELFF.

The chain joins TRBV5-5 to TRBJ2-7; D is uncertain. The CDR3 covers 16 residues. From germline, CDR1 is SGHKS and CDR2 YYEKEE (reference sequence). Trimming removed 0 bases from V and 9 bases from J, with 22 bases in between. CDR3 sequence reads: CASSLERLITPEAQYV. CDR3 nucleotide sequence: TGTGCCAGCAGCTTGGAAAGGTTAATAACCCCCGAGGCGCAGTACGTC.

The rearrangement links TRBV6-2 or TRBV6-3 to TRBJ2-1, with TRBD1 identical over 10 bases. With V trimmed by 2 bases and J by 5 bases, 6 bases remained unmatched. This CDR3 contains 16 residues. CDR1 and CDR2 from the germline V gene are MNHEY and SVGEGT. The CDR3 nucleotides read TGTGCCAGCAGTTACGGGGACAGGGGAGCCAACAATGAGCAGTTCTTC. It codes for CASSYGDRGANNEQFF.

The V gene is TRBV6-6, the J gene TRBJ2-3; the D gene is possibly TRBD1 (5 bases). The CDR3 consists of 15 residues. V lost 8 bases, J lost 5 bases, and 20 bases lay in between. The germline V gene has CDR1 MNHNY and CDR2 SVGAGI (reference sequence). CDR3 amino acids: CASQQAGPSLDTQYF. CDR3 DNA: TGTGCCAGCCAACAGGCAGGACCCTCACTAGATACGCAGTATTTT.

The gene calls are TRBV4-1 and TRBJ2-1, with a possible D match to TRBD1 (6 bases). The V gene's germline CDR1 is MGHRA and CDR2 YSYEKL. The CDR3 is made up of 15 amino acids. Trimming removed 4 bases from V and 4 bases from J, with 14 bases in between. The CDR3 sequence is CASSRGQNTYNEQFF. The DNA for the CDR3 is TGCGCCAGCAGCCGTGGACAGAATACATACAATGAGCAGTTCTTC.

This rearrangement joins TRBV5-8 to TRBJ1-6; D not certain. Trimming cost V 0 bases and J 15 bases, with 7 bases left between them. Germline loops: CDR1 SGHTS, CDR2 YDEGEE. The CDR3 is 11 residues long. CDR3 DNA: TGTGCCAGCAGCTTGGATGTACTCCTCCACTTT. As protein: CASSLDVLLHF.

On this clonotype itself: A read error is possible here, since a much larger clone lies one base away. The rearrangement joins TRBV12-3 or TRBV12-4 to TRBJ1-1, with D unclear. This CDR3 contains 17 residues. Trimming removed 10 bases at V and 7 bases at J, with 31 bases between. The CDR3 region is CANKPTPAGEPGYEAFF. In DNA form, the CDR3 reads TGTGCCAACAAACCCACCCCGGCAGGAGAGCCAGGATATGAAGCTTTCTTT.

This clonotype was detected many times. V gene TRBV7-9 combines with J gene TRBJ2-2, with a weak D call TRBD2 (6 bases). The CDR3 has 17 amino acids. Trimming removed 10 bases from V and 0 bases from J, with 21 bases in between. Germline V lookup: CDR1 SEHNR, CDR2 FQNEAQ (reference sequence). As DNA, the CDR3 is TGTGCCACCAAGCCCCTAGCGTGGGCTTCGAACACCGGGGAGCTGTTTTTT. Protein: CATKPLAWASNTGELFF.

A word on this clonotype: At one of its ends the junction is not consistent with the germline gene, which may arise from a read error. The chain links TRBV7-6 to TRBJ1-5; D might be TRBD1 (5 bases). CDR1 is SGHVS and CDR2 is FNYEAQ in the germline V gene. The CDR3 contains 15 residues. DNA of the CDR3: TGTGTCAGCAGCGCATGGGACGGACGCAATCAGCCCCAGCATTTT. Translated, it gives CVSSAWDGRNQPQHF.

This clonotype was seen many times. The V gene is TRBV7-6, the J gene TRBJ2-1, with 15 positions matching TRBD2. The germline V gene encodes CDR1 SGHVS and CDR2 FNYEAQ. V was pared by 6 bases and J by 8 bases, with 14 bases of the junction left unmatched. CDR3 length: 18 residues. CDR3 bases: TGTGCCAGCAGAAGGGGACTAGCGGGGGGCCTGGAAGCCGATGAGCAGTTCTTC. It is translated as CASRRGLAGGLEADEQFF.

V usage is TRBV6-5 and J usage is TRBJ2-3; possibly TRBD1 or TRBD2 for D (5 bases each). CDR3 length equals 15 residues. CDR1 and CDR2 from the germline V gene are MNHEY and SVGAGI. V was trimmed by 6 bases and J by 2 bases, leaving 15 bases between them. In DNA form, the CDR3 reads TGTGCCAGCAGCGGGGATTTAGGGGACACAGATACGCAGTATTTT. This sequence encodes CASSGDLGDTDTQYF.

This rearrangement joins TRBV28 to TRBJ2-1; no definite D call. CDR1 is MDHEN, CDR2 SYDVKM, per germline. The length of the CDR3 is 15 residues. Trimming took 7 bases from V and 4 from J, leaving 17 bases between them. As DNA, the CDR3 is TGTGCCAGCACCCCTCCCGGGTTGCGGTACAATGAGCAGTTCTTC. Translation gives CASTPPGLRYNEQFF.

This clonotype was recorded a few times. This sequence joins TRBV11-2 and TRBJ2-4; no clear D. The length of the CDR3 is 15 residues. From germline, CDR1 is SGHAT and CDR2 FQNNGV. V lost 3 bases to trimming and J lost 8 bases, with 17 bases between them. The CDR3: CASSLDQALGDIQYF. As DNA, the CDR3 is TGTGCCAGCAGCTTGGATCAGGCCCTTGGGGACATTCAGTACTTC.

This chain connects TRBV6-1 to TRBJ2-7, with 7 bases identical to TRBD1. Losses at the gene ends were 2 bases for V and 2 bases for J; bases not matched to a gene: 3. Germline V gene lookup returns CDR1 MNHNS and CDR2 SASEGT. The CDR3 loop spans 14 amino acids. In nucleotides, the CDR3 is TGTGCCAGCAGTGAATGGACAGGACCCTACGAGCAGTACTTC. It translates to CASSEWTGPYEQYF.

The chain joins TRBV9 to TRBJ2-3; a weak D match, TRBD1 (6 bases). V was trimmed by 1 base and J by 4 bases, leaving 10 bases between them. Germline V gene sequence: CDR1 SGDLS, CDR2 YYNGEE. This CDR3 region has 14 residues. As DNA, the CDR3 is TGTGCCAGCAGCGTATCAGGGGCGGCAGATACGCAGTATTTT. Amino acids: CASSVSGAADTQYF. Together with reference TRBV9 and TRBJ2-3, the CDR3 gives the full variable domain: DSGVTQTPKHLITATGQRVTLRCSPRSGDLSVYWYQQSLDQGLQFLIQYYNGEERAKGNILERFSAQQFPDLHSELNLSSLELGDSALYFCASSVSGAADTQYFGPGTRLTVL.

The CDR3 sequence: CASSHQRGGYNEQFF. CDR3 bases: TGCGCCAGCAGCCACCAGCGGGGGGGGTACAATGAGCAGTTCTTC. The V call is TRBV4-3, the J call TRBJ2-1; 10 nucleotides line up with TRBD2. Germline V gene lookup returns CDR1 LGHNA and CDR2 YSLEER. The CDR3 sequence is 15 residues long. V lost 3 bases and J lost 4; bases outside the gene matches: 3.

At least ten counts were recorded for this clonotype. V gene TRBV12-3 or TRBV12-4 combines with J gene TRBJ2-7; 8 bases map to TRBD1. This CDR3 is built from 15 residues. V was pared by 3 bases and J by 5 bases, with 9 bases of the junction left unmatched. The CDR3 DNA reads as TGTGCCAGCAGTTTTAGCGCCACAGGGGGGAACGAGCAGTACTTC. Protein sequence: CASSFSATGGNEQYF.

The rearrangement joins TRBV5-6 to TRBJ2-7; TRBD1 agrees at 7 bases. This CDR3 is built from 15 residues. V shed 3 bases, J shed 2 bases, and the junction held 8 bases outside the gene matches. Germline CDR1 reads SGHDT; CDR2 reads YYEEEE. CDR3 protein: CASSWAGTEAYEQYV. CDR3 sequence (DNA): TGTGCCAGCAGCTGGGCCGGGACAGAAGCCTACGAGCAGTACGTC.

The chain is built from TRBV6-1 and TRBJ2-7; D call uncertain. This CDR3 has 17 residues. Trimming took off 1 base at V and 0 bases at J, with 16 bases between the two ends. The V gene's germline CDR1 is MNHNS and CDR2 SASEGT. CDR3 in DNA: TGTGCCAGCAGTGAAGAGACGTATGCCTTAAGCTCCTACGAGCAGTACGTC. This translates into CASSEETYALSSYEQYV.

This chain uses TRBV11-2 with TRBJ2-7; D uncertain. Germline loops: CDR1 SGHAT, CDR2 FQNNGV. The CDR3 consists of 14 residues. V lost 2 bases, J lost 0 bases, and 8 bases lay in between. The DNA for the CDR3 is TGTGCCAGCAGCTTATTTGAGAACTCCTACGAGCAGTACGTC. Translating gives CASSLFENSYEQYV.

The table lists this clonotype with a few counts. The rearrangement uses TRBV6-1 and TRBJ2-2, with 8 nucleotides matching TRBD1. Trimming cost V 5 bases and J 1 base; bases outside gene matches: 9. Germline CDR1 MNHNS, CDR2 SASEGT. The CDR3 spans 17 residues. CDR3 loop: CASSHIHRGENTGELFF. CDR3 nucleotides: TGTGCCAGCAGTCATATTCACAGGGGGGAGAACACCGGGGAGCTGTTTTTT.

DNA for the CDR3: TGTGCCAGCAGTTTAAGAGTTAAAAGAGCCAAAAACATTCAGTACTTC. Residues: CASSLRVKRAKNIQYF. V gene TRBV28 combines with J gene TRBJ2-4; D remains ambiguous. Germline lookup yields CDR1 MDHEN and CDR2 SYDVKM. Between the trimmed V and J ends, which lost 2 bases and 0 bases, there was a span of 11 bases. CDR3 size: 16 residues.

This clonotype was recorded a few times. This rearrangement joins TRBV7-9 to TRBJ2-5; TRBD2 matches 16 bases. This CDR3 region has 15 residues. The germline V gene encodes CDR1 SEHNR and CDR2 FQNEAQ (reference sequence). J lost 6 bases, V lost 4 bases, and 2 bases had no gene match. The CDR3 here is CASSSGLAGGKTQYF. The CDR3 DNA reads TGTGCCAGCAGCTCGGGACTAGCGGGGGGGAAGACCCAGTACTTC.

The count of this clonotype is one. V usage is TRBV4-1 and J usage is TRBJ2-2; TRBD2 matches 10 bases. V was pared by 4 bases and J by 7 bases, with 6 bases of the junction left unmatched. The CDR3 consists of 15 residues. Germline V gene data show CDR1 as MGHRA and CDR2 as YSYEKL. The CDR3 loop is CASSLTSGEIGELFF. For the CDR3, the DNA is TGCGCCAGCAGCCTCACTAGCGGGGAAATCGGGGAGCTGTTTTTT.

The V gene is TRBV6-1, the J gene TRBJ2-7; maybe TRBD1 (6 bases). This CDR3 spans 12 amino acids. The V gene lost 6 bases and the J gene lost 3 bases, with 9 bases spanning the gap. In germline, CDR1 is MNHNS, CDR2 SASEGT. The CDR3 region is CASRQDSYEQYF. CDR3 coding DNA: TGTGCCAGCAGGCAGGACAGCTACGAGCAGTACTTC.